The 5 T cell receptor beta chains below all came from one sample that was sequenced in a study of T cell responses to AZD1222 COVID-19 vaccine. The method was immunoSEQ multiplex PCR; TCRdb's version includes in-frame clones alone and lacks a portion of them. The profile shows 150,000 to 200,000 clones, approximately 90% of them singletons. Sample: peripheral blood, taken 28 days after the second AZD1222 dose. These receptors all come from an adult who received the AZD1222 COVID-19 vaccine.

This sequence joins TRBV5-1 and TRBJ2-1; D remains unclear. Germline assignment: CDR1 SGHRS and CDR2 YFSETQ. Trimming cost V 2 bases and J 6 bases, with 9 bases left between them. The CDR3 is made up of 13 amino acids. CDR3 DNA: TGCGCCAGCAGCTTTGTCAAACCCAATGAGCAGTTCTTC. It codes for CASSFVKPNEQFF.

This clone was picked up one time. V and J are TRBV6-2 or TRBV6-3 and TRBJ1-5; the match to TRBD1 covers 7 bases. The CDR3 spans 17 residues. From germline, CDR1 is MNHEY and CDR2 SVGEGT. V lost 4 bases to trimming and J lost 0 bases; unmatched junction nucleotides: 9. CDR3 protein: CASSFPLTGTSNQPQHF. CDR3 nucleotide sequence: TGTGCCAGCAGTTTCCCGTTGACAGGGACTAGCAATCAGCCCCAGCATTTT.

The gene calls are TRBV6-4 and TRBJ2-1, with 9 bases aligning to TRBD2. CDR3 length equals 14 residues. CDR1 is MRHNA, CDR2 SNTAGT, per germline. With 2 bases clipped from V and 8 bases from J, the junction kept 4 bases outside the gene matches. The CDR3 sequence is CASSDVAGGHEQFF. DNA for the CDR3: TGTGCCAGCAGTGACGTTGCGGGGGGGCATGAGCAGTTCTTC.

Written as DNA, the CDR3 is TGTGCCAGCAGCCCCACTGGGGGGTCTGGAAACACCATATATTTT. Translation: CASSPTGGSGNTIYF. V gene TRBV3-1 (or the pseudogene TRBV3-2) combines with J gene TRBJ1-3, with D possibly TRBD1 on 5 matching bases. The length of the CDR3 is 15 residues. CDR1 is LGHDT and CDR2 is YNNKEL in the germline V gene (reference sequence). With 4 bases removed from V and 1 base from J, the gap between germline ends came to 11 bases.

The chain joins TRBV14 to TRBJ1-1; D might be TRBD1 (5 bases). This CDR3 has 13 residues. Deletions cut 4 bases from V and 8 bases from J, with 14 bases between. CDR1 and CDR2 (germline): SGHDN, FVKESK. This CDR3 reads CASSRDSLLEAFF. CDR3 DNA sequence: TGTGCCAGCAGCCGTGACAGCCTCCTCGAAGCTTTCTTT.